Here is one T cell receptor beta chain with its context. The antigen is unknown. Genomic DNA of every subset was divided equally among multiple immunoSEQ plates. This table comes from immunoSEQ multiplex PCR, and its TCRdb copy is limited to in-frame clones, with some not included. Of some 2 million clones listed, approximately 94% are singletons. CDR3 size: 15 residues. The J segment lost 0 bases and the V segment lost 4 bases, leaving 5 bases of the junction unmatched. The germline gives CDR1 KGHSH, CDR2 LQKENI. The entry originates in a study of shared clonotypes between healthy human individuals. At the level of the study: Aged between 18 and 49, the donors were two women and three men.

General study results and limits: With four donors compared, around 5.4% of naive CD4 clonotypes were shared.

Positive CCR7 selection of CD45RO-negative cells yielded the naive CD8 cells, and terminally differentiated effector memory CD45RA+ cells were excluded. Recent acute infections and vaccinations were absent in the healthy HIV-negative adult donors. V and J are TRBV18 and TRBJ2-7; TRBD2 agrees at 8 bases. Material for sequencing was naive CD8+ T cells sorted from blood. The sequence was collected from a man between 18 and 29 years old in good health. The CDR3 loop is CASSLGGESSYEQYF. CDR3 in DNA: TGTGCCAGCTCACTCGGGGGGGAAAGCTCCTACGAGCAGTACTTC.